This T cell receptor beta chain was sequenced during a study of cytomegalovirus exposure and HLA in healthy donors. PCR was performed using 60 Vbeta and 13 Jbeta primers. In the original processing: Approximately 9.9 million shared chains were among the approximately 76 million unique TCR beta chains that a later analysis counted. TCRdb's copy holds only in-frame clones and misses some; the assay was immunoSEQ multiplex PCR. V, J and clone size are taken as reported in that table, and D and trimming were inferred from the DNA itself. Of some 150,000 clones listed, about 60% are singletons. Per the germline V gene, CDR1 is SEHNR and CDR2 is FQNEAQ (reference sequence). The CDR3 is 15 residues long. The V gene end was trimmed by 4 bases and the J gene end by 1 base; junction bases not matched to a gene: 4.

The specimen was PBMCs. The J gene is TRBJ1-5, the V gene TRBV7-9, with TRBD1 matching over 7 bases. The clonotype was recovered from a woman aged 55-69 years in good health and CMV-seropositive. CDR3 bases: TGTGCCAGCAGCTCAGACAGGGAAAGCAATCAGCCCCAGCATTTT. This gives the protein CASSSDRESNQPQHF.